This TCR beta chain emerged from a study of PD-L1 blockade in urothelial cancer. Synthetic analogs of TCR templates were spiked into every PCR. Profiling relied on immunoSEQ multiplex PCR, and the TCRdb table lists in-frame clones only, not all of them. Altogether 50,000 to 70,000 clones are present, roughly four fifths being singletons, with the ten largest covering 1.6%. The CDR3 spans 18 residues. J lost 1 base, V lost 7 bases, and 17 bases had no gene match. In germline, CDR1 is WNHNN, CDR2 SYGVQD (reference sequence). The time point is: pretreatment peripheral blood. This specimen was PBMCs, taken around atezolizumab (anti-PD-L1) treatment. This clonotype originated in a man aged 70-80 years with urothelial cancer. The chain joins TRBV10-1 to TRBJ2-7; the match to TRBD1 covers 9 bases. CDR3 sequence (DNA): TGCGCCAGCAAGGTCTCCCGACACTGGGACAGGGAATCCTACGAGCAGTACTTC. Its protein product is CASKVSRHWDRESYEQYF.